These 9 T cell receptor beta chains originate from one sample sequenced in a study of blood T cell repertoires in COVID-19. The assay was immunoSEQ multiplex PCR, and TCRdb's table has in-frame clones only and misses some. There are roughly 240,000 clones in the sample; 70% to 90% occur only once, and approximately 2.3% lies in the top ten. Material for sequencing was PBMCs or T cells enriched from blood (not recorded which). The origin of the receptors is a woman in her 40s with acute COVID-19.

The genes are TRBV6-2 or TRBV6-3 and TRBJ2-5; 7 positions agree with TRBD2. The CDR3 consists of 17 residues. J was trimmed by 1 base and V by 4 bases; bases with no gene match: 12. Germline CDR1 reads MNHEY; CDR2 reads SVGEGT. CDR3 in amino acids: CASSFSGGLAAQETQYF. As DNA, the CDR3 is TGTGCCAGCAGTTTCTCTGGTGGGCTAGCGGCCCAAGAGACCCAGTACTTC.

The chain has TRBV24-1 and TRBJ1-5; D not resolved. V was trimmed by 10 bases and J by 6 bases, leaving 3 bases between them. There are 9 residues in the CDR3. CDR1 is KGHDR, CDR2 SFDVKD, per germline. This CDR3 is CATLQPQHF. The CDR3 coding sequence is TGTGCCACTCTTCAGCCCCAGCATTTT.

V gene TRBV2 combines with J gene TRBJ2-5; the match to TRBD1 covers 7 bases. Germline trimming cut 8 bases from V and 2 bases from J; bases unmatched to any gene: 11. CDR3 length: 15 amino acids. Per germline, CDR1 SNHLY and CDR2 FYNNEI. The CDR3 sequence is CASLRSGTAQETQYF. The CDR3 coding sequence is TGTGCCAGCTTAAGGTCCGGGACAGCACAAGAGACCCAGTACTTC.

This chain joins TRBV7-9 and TRBJ1-5; D might be TRBD1 (6 bases). V gave up 0 bases and J gave up 2 bases, with 8 bases separating them. The length of the CDR3 is 15 residues. Germline V lookup: CDR1 SEHNR, CDR2 FQNEAQ (reference sequence). This CDR3 is CASSLAGGGNQPQHF. The CDR3 region has the DNA TGTGCCAGCAGCTTAGCAGGGGGTGGCAATCAGCCCCAGCATTTT.

The chain links TRBV4-1 to TRBJ2-1; maybe TRBD2 (6 bases). Looked up from germline, CDR1 is MGHRA and CDR2 is YSYEKL. V was shortened by 0 bases and J by 4 bases, with 13 bases between the two germline ends. There are 16 residues in the CDR3. The CDR3 loop reads CASSQDRDLHYNEQFF. CDR3 sequence (DNA): TGCGCCAGCAGCCAAGATCGGGACTTACATTACAATGAGCAGTTCTTC.

The chain is built from TRBV6-5 and TRBJ1-2; TRBD1 agrees at 7 bases. The CDR3 has 13 amino acids. The V and J ends lost 5 bases and 8 bases, in that order; junction bases with no gene match: 8. Per the germline V gene, CDR1 is MNHEY and CDR2 is SVGAGI. The CDR3 region has the DNA TGTGCCAGCAGTCCCCGACAGGGCCGGGGCTACACCTTC. Translating gives CASSPRQGRGYTF.

Only a few counts were recorded for this clone. The chain is built from TRBV13 and TRBJ2-7, with TRBD1 as a possible D gene (5 bases). The CDR3 runs to 16 residues. V shed 1 base and J shed 3 bases, with 16 bases lying between them. Germline V CDR1 and CDR2: PRHDT, FYEKMQ (reference sequence). In nucleotides, the CDR3 is TGTGCCAGCAGCTTAGAAGTTCCAGGGCTAGGCTACGAGCAGTACTTC. Its translation is CASSLEVPGLGYEQYF.

CDR3 nucleotides: TGTGCCAGCAGTTTCCTGAGTGTAGGGGCCTCCTATGGCTACACCTTC. Amino acids: CASSFLSVGASYGYTF. The V and J genes are TRBV27 and TRBJ1-2; D is perhaps TRBD1 (5 bases). Germline CDR1 is MNHEY and CDR2 is SMNVEV (reference sequence). V lost 3 bases and J lost 4, with 18 bases in between. The CDR3 is 16 amino acids.

The J gene is TRBJ2-3, the V gene TRBV29-1; a possible D gene is TRBD2 (5 bases). The V and J ends lost 6 bases and 1 base respectively, with 14 bases between them. Per the germline V gene, CDR1 is SQVTM and CDR2 is ANQGSEA. This CDR3 comprises 14 residues. The CDR3 here is CSVPSLGGTDTQYF. The DNA for the CDR3 is TGCAGCGTCCCGTCACTCGGGGGCACAGATACGCAGTATTTT.